The 22 T cell receptor beta chains given below trace back to one sample, sequenced in a study of post-analysis software for immune sequencing data. Findings and caveats of the study: Controls had lower frequencies than patients of five TRBV segments, which included TRBV5-6, TRBV5-1 and TRBV20-1.

Researchers reported that TCR beta cDNA libraries carried unique molecular identifiers. Via MiXCR, TCRdb re-called the PCR reads, giving one row per CDR3 protein. The sample has roughly 540,000 distinct CDR3 sequences; around 36% are singletons. Antigens for these TCRs are unknown. Sequencing was performed on blood. These receptors were collected from a girl aged 2 to 17 with multiple sclerosis.

This chain connects TRBV20-1 to TRBJ2-3; TRBD1 matches 9 bases. The V segment lost 5 bases and the J segment 1 base; nucleotides outside the gene matches: 7. The length of the CDR3 is 15 residues. The germline V gene encodes CDR1 DFQATT and CDR2 SNEGSKA (reference sequence). DNA for the CDR3: TGCAGTGCTGGGGCATGGGACAGGGGCACAGATACGCAGTATTTT. Translating gives CSAGAWDRGTDTQYF.

This clonotype was found many times. V and J are TRBV4-1 and TRBJ2-7, with D tentatively TRBD2 (6 bases). CDR3 size: 13 residues. The germline V gene encodes CDR1 MGHRA and CDR2 YSYEKL. The V gene lost 1 base and the J gene lost 9 bases, with 13 bases spanning the gap. The CDR3 DNA reads as TGCGCCAGCAGCCAAGTCGGTAAAGCGGGGCAGTACTTC. Amino acids: CASSQVGKAGQYF.

This clonotype came up a few times. This sequence joins TRBV20-1 and TRBJ1-1; D not resolved. Between the trimmed V and J ends, which lost 0 bases and 7 bases, there was a span of 9 bases. Germline V gene lookup returns CDR1 DFQATT and CDR2 SNEGSKA (reference sequence). The CDR3 contains 12 residues. Written as DNA, the CDR3 is TGCAGTGCTAGAGAAGTTTTAGTTGAAGCTTTCTTT. The encoded protein is CSAREVLVEAFF.

There are a few counts of this clonotype. This chain's CDR3 is CASSQNPTGSNYGYTF. In DNA form, the CDR3 reads TGCGCCAGCAGCCAGAACCCTACAGGGTCGAACTATGGCTACACCTTC. This sequence joins TRBV4-1 and TRBJ1-2, with a tentative D call TRBD1 (6 bases). CDR3 size: 16 residues. V was shortened by 3 bases and J by 2 bases, with 16 bases between the two germline ends. Germline-derived CDR1 and CDR2 are MGHRA and YSYEKL.

The rearrangement joins TRBV19 to TRBJ1-2; 10 bases match TRBD1. CDR1 is LNHDA and CDR2 is SQIVND in the germline V gene (reference sequence). CDR3 length: 15 residues. Trimming cost V 3 bases and J 5 bases; bases outside gene matches: 6. The CDR3 nucleotides read TGTGCCAGTAGTATCGATAGGGACAGGGGATATGGCTACACCTTC. Translated: CASSIDRDRGYGYTF.

The rearrangement uses TRBV20-1 and TRBJ1-2; D not certain. The CDR3 is 10 residues long. Per the germline V gene, CDR1 is DFQATT and CDR2 is SNEGSKA (reference sequence). V dropped 6 bases and J dropped 3 bases, with 5 bases sitting between them. The CDR3 here is CSATYYGYTF. In nucleotides, the CDR3 is TGCAGTGCCACCTACTATGGCTACACCTTC.

V and J are TRBV13 and TRBJ1-2; 8 nucleotides agree with TRBD1. From germline, CDR1 is PRHDT and CDR2 FYEKMQ (reference sequence). This CDR3 is built from 13 residues. V was pared by 4 bases and J by 8 bases, with 6 bases of the junction left unmatched. The CDR3 loop is CASSSGQGWGYTF. The CDR3 DNA sequence: TGTGCCAGCAGCTCAGGACAGGGATGGGGCTACACCTTC.

This clonotype has only one observation. This chain joins TRBV20-1 and TRBJ2-2; D gene ambiguous. The germline gives CDR1 DFQATT, CDR2 SNEGSKA (reference sequence). The CDR3 is 13 amino acids. The V end lost 1 base, the J end lost 7 bases, and 10 bases lay between the germline ends. CDR3 nucleotides: TGCAGTGCTAGAGGTCAGGATAACGGGGAGCTGTTTTTT. Protein sequence: CSARGQDNGELFF.

In its sample, this clonotype was seen a few times. The chain links TRBV6-5 to TRBJ2-3; 10 bases map to TRBD2. CDR1 is MNHEY and CDR2 is SVGAGI in the germline V gene. This CDR3 region has 14 residues. The trim removed 5 bases at V and 7 bases at J, leaving 6 bases unmatched. CDR3 bases: TGTGCCAGCAGTCCGGGACTAGCGACAAATACGCAGTATTTT. Its translation: CASSPGLATNTQYF.

This clonotype was observed a handful of times. This chain joins TRBV25-1 and TRBJ1-5; TRBD1 is a possible D gene (6 bases). V lost 4 bases to trimming and J lost 3 bases, with 10 bases between them. CDR1 is MGHDK and CDR2 is SYGVNS in the germline V gene. The CDR3 covers 14 residues. CDR3 nucleotide sequence: TGTGCCAGCAGTGGCAGGGGCGACAATCAGCCCCAGCATTTT. Residues: CASSGRGDNQPQHF.

J is TRBJ2-3 and V is TRBV20-1; TRBD1 is a possible D gene (5 bases). V gave up 1 base and J gave up 2 bases, with 13 bases separating them. This CDR3 has 15 amino acids. CDR1 is DFQATT, CDR2 SNEGSKA, per germline (reference sequence). This CDR3 is CSARALREITDTQYF. CDR3 DNA sequence: TGCAGTGCTAGAGCCCTCAGGGAAATCACAGATACGCAGTATTTT.

The rearrangement links TRBV20-1 to TRBJ2-1, with D perhaps matching TRBD2 (6 bases). The V and J ends lost 4 bases and 2 bases respectively, with 18 bases between them. Germline CDR1 reads DFQATT; CDR2 reads SNEGSKA (reference sequence). The CDR3 is 16 residues long. The CDR3 region has the DNA TGCAGTGCTACGGGACTCCAGGGAAGGACCTACAATGAGCAGTTCTTC. Protein sequence: CSATGLQGRTYNEQFF.

This clonotype was counted a few times. This chain links TRBV29-1 with TRBJ1-2; 8 bases match TRBD1. In germline, CDR1 is SQVTM, CDR2 ANQGSEA. With 4 bases clipped from V and 0 bases from J, the junction kept 10 bases outside the gene matches. The CDR3 contains 16 residues. The CDR3 reads CSVAGQGGPPNYGYTF. Written as DNA, the CDR3 is TGCAGCGTTGCAGGACAGGGAGGCCCTCCTAACTATGGCTACACCTTC. The full variable domain, completed using reference TRBV29-1 and TRBJ1-2, is SAVISQKPSRDICQRGTSLTIQCQVDSQVTMMFWYRQQPGQSLTLIATANQGSEATYESGFVIDKFPISRPNLTFSTLTVSNMSPEDSSIYLCSVAGQGGPPNYGYTFGSGTRLTVV.

In its sample, this clonotype was seen a few times. The rearrangement links TRBV20-1 to TRBJ2-1, with 12 bases lining up with TRBD2. Losses at the gene ends were 5 bases for V and 8 bases for J; bases not matched to a gene: 10. This CDR3 has 15 residues. Germline lookup yields CDR1 DFQATT and CDR2 SNEGSKA (reference sequence). Written as DNA, the CDR3 is TGCAGTGCTGAACCTAGCGGGGGGGCCGGAGATGAGCAGTTCTTC. Translation gives CSAEPSGGAGDEQFF.

The rearrangement links TRBV20-1 to TRBJ1-2, with no clear D. Trimming left V 0 bases short and J 4 bases short, with 18 bases between. Germline V CDR1 and CDR2: DFQATT, SNEGSKA (reference sequence). CDR3 length: 16 amino acids. CDR3 in amino acids: CSARDPSPAIPYGYTF. CDR3 DNA: TGCAGTGCTAGAGATCCCAGCCCGGCTATACCCTATGGCTACACCTTC.

The chain links TRBV7-2 to TRBJ2-7; D call uncertain. The closer fit of TRBJ2-5 to the DNA end suggests the J call may be wrong. Per germline, CDR1 SGHTA and CDR2 FQGNSA. CDR3 length: 12 amino acids. CDR3 in amino acids: CASSIGLGTQYF. For the CDR3, the DNA is TGTGCCAGCAGCATAGGGTTGGGGACCCAGTACTTC.

V and J are TRBV4-1 and TRBJ2-5, with 7 bases that match TRBD1. Germline CDR1 and CDR2: MGHRA and YSYEKL. After removal of 4 bases from V and 5 bases from J, the junction contained 4 bases not matched to a gene. The CDR3 contains 13 residues. CDR3 protein: CASSPGQWETQYF. The CDR3 nucleotides are TGCGCCAGCAGCCCGGGACAGTGGGAGACCCAGTACTTC.

With regard to this clonotype: At one boundary the junction diverges from the germline segment, which might be a read error. The chain has TRBV20-1 and TRBJ2-3, with D unresolved. This CDR3 has 13 amino acids. CDR1 is DFQATT and CDR2 is SNEGSKA in the germline V gene (reference sequence). This chain's CDR3 is CSARELTTDTRYF. CDR3 DNA sequence: TGCAGTGCTAGAGAGCTGACCACAGATACGCGGTATTTT.

The chain employs TRBV4-2 and TRBJ2-1; 9 nucleotides match TRBD2. Germline CDR1 LGHNA, CDR2 YNFKEQ. Trimming cost V 2 bases and J 15 bases; bases outside gene matches: 17. CDR3 length: 16 residues. The CDR3 nucleotides read TGTGCCAGCAGCCAATGGGGTGGAGCGGGGGGCCAGTATCCGTTCTTC. Its translation: CASSQWGGAGGQYPFF.

The rearrangement links TRBV4-1 to TRBJ1-2, with 8 bases lining up with TRBD1. Germline V gene data show CDR1 as MGHRA and CDR2 as YSYEKL. CDR3 size: 16 residues. V lost 0 bases, J lost 8 bases, and 11 bases stayed unmatched. CDR3 amino acids: CASSQEKKTGGIGYTF. The CDR3 region has the DNA TGCGCCAGCAGCCAAGAGAAAAAAACAGGGGGGATAGGCTACACCTTC.

A few counts support this clonotype. The chain employs TRBV24-1 and TRBJ1-2; D gene uncertain. Trimming stripped 3 bases from V and 6 bases from J, with 10 bases between. The CDR3 runs 13 residues. From germline, CDR1 is KGHDR and CDR2 SFDVKD. The CDR3 is CATSDGLGDGYTF. The CDR3 DNA reads as TGTGCCACCAGTGATGGTCTCGGGGATGGCTACACCTTC.

This clonotype showed up just a few times. This sequence joins TRBV4-2 and TRBJ1-2; no firm D call. The CDR3 has 13 amino acids. Germline V gene data show CDR1 as LGHNA and CDR2 as YNFKEQ. Between the trimmed V and J ends, which lost 1 base and 4 bases, there was a span of 7 bases. The CDR3 protein is CASSQGNLYGYTF. The DNA of the CDR3 is TGTGCCAGCAGCCAAGGGAATCTCTATGGCTACACCTTC.